Presented here are 25 T cell receptor beta chains from one specimen sequenced in a study of blood T cells in healthy people across ages (dated by TCRdb to between 2014 and 2016). The library was obtained by 5' RACE. TCRdb records Illumina HiSeq 2500 as the sequencer. A second PCR of roughly 6 to 11 cycles was performed with a sample-barcoded 5' primer and a J-beta primer mix. Clones were called with MiXCR by TCRdb after fastp trimmed the public reads at Q25, and only in-frame beta chains were retained. Each entry is one CDR3 protein sequence, shown with its most common DNA and genes. This sample lists around 1,100,000 distinct CDR3 sequences; 30% to 40% were detected once. The ten largest clones represent roughly 14% of the sample. The sequenced material came from blood. These receptors originate from a man aged 18 to 30 in good health.

This rearrangement joins TRBV12-3 or TRBV12-4 to TRBJ2-2; TRBD2 matches at 8 bases. This CDR3 has 14 amino acids. Trimming at V came to 11 bases and at J to 4 bases, leaving 9 bases not matched to a gene. The CDR3 reads CASGRGGGTGELFF. CDR3 coding DNA: TGTGCCTCCGGACGGGGGGGAGGCACCGGGGAGCTGTTTTTT.

There are a few counts of this clonotype. This chain joins TRBV7-9 and TRBJ2-3, with TRBD1 identical over 12 bases. With V trimmed by 8 bases and J by 5 bases, 11 bases remained unmatched. The CDR3 is 16 amino acids. Germline values: CDR1 SEHNR, CDR2 FQNEAQ (reference sequence). The CDR3 reads CASGYLGTGGIDTQYF. In DNA form, the CDR3 reads TGTGCCAGCGGCTACCTCGGGACAGGGGGCATAGATACGCAGTATTTT.

V gene TRBV12-3 or TRBV12-4 combines with J gene TRBJ1-1; D unresolved. The CDR3 extends over 15 amino acids. The V end lost 6 bases, the J end lost 7 bases, and 21 bases lay between the germline ends. DNA of the CDR3: TGTGCCAGCAGCCCGCTAGGAGGGCCGCTTGGTGAAGCTTTCTTT. Protein: CASSPLGGPLGEAFF.

This chain joins TRBV6-2 or TRBV6-3 and TRBJ1-2; TRBD1 might be the D (5 bases). The V end was cut by 0 bases, the J end by 3 bases, with 17 bases between. Germline V gene lookup returns CDR1 MNHEY and CDR2 SVGEGT. CDR3 length: 17 residues. The CDR3: CASSYSDQGPEDYGYTF. The CDR3 DNA follows: TGTGCCAGCAGTTACTCGGATCAGGGACCGGAGGACTATGGCTACACCTTC.

The gene calls are TRBV7-2 and TRBJ1-4; 8 bases agree with TRBD1. Germline trimming cut 2 bases from V and 11 bases from J; bases unmatched to any gene: 7. This CDR3 is 14 amino acids long. From germline, CDR1 is SGHTA and CDR2 FQGNSA. This CDR3 is CASSLTGGSVKLFF. The CDR3 region has the DNA TGTGCCAGCAGCTTAACAGGGGGGTCGGTGAAACTGTTTTTT.

The V call is TRBV2, the J call TRBJ1-6; D gene uncertain. V lost 5 bases and J lost 3, with 20 bases in between. Germline V gives CDR1 SNHLY, CDR2 FYNNEI. The CDR3 consists of 18 residues. Here the CDR3 reads CASSRSPAGRNYNSPLHF. The CDR3 bases are TGTGCCAGCAGTCGAAGCCCGGCGGGAAGAAACTATAATTCACCCCTCCACTTT.

The sample holds a few counts of this clonotype. V is TRBV6-1 and J is TRBJ1-6; 7 nucleotides line up with TRBD1. CDR1 and CDR2 (germline): MNHNS, SASEGT. There are 18 residues in the CDR3. The trim removed 1 base at V and 1 base at J, leaving 7 bases unmatched. The CDR3 bases are TGTGCCAGCAGTGAAGACAGGGGAAGGGGGTCCTATAATTCACCCCTCCACTTT. The encoded protein is CASSEDRGRGSYNSPLHF.

The gene calls are TRBV2 and TRBJ1-2; TRBD1 might be the D (6 bases). The ends were cut back, 2 bases at V and 4 bases at J, with 8 bases in the middle. The germline V gene encodes CDR1 SNHLY and CDR2 FYNNEI. The length of the CDR3 is 13 residues. CDR3 sequence reads: CASSEIGGYGYTF. In nucleotides, the CDR3 is TGTGCCAGCAGTGAAATAGGGGGCTATGGCTACACCTTC.

This clonotype has more than one count but fewer than ten. The genes are TRBV4-1 and TRBJ2-3; D uncertain. The CDR3 is 14 amino acids. Germline V gene lookup returns CDR1 MGHRA and CDR2 YSYEKL. The germline V and J ends were trimmed by 0 bases and 6 bases, with 10 bases remaining between them. CDR3 in amino acids: CASSQDSRSDTQYF. The CDR3 coding sequence is TGCGCCAGCAGCCAAGATTCACGCTCCGATACGCAGTATTTT.

The sample holds a few counts of this clonotype. The gene calls are TRBV7-2 and TRBJ2-3; no definite D call. This CDR3 comprises 15 residues. CDR1 and CDR2 from the germline V gene are SGHTA and FQGNSA. V was pared by 4 bases and J by 0 bases, with 11 bases between. In nucleotides, the CDR3 is TGTGCCAGCAGCTCAGGTACCATTAGCACAGATACGCAGTATTTT. It encodes CASSSGTISTDTQYF.

Only a few counts were recorded for this clonotype. The V gene is TRBV12-3 or TRBV12-4, the J gene TRBJ1-5; D is ambiguous. The CDR3 extends over 14 amino acids. V was trimmed by 2 bases and J by 13 bases, leaving 18 bases between them. This chain's CDR3 is CASSLTLAGPPQHF. The CDR3 DNA is TGTGCCAGCAGTTTAACCCTCGCGGGCCCGCCTCAGCATTTT.

The chain couples TRBV25-1 to TRBJ1-1; the D gene is possibly TRBD1 (5 bases). Trimming pared 4 bases from V and 7 bases from J, leaving 13 bases between. Germline CDR1 and CDR2: MGHDK and SYGVNS. The CDR3 length is 13 residues. Here the CDR3 DNA reads TGTGCCAGCAGTGCCTTGGGGGTGAATGAAGCTTTCTTT. Translated, it gives CASSALGVNEAFF.

This clonotype was picked up a small number of times. The J gene is TRBJ2-1, the V gene TRBV7-7, with 10 bases that match TRBD2. The J segment lost 5 bases and the V segment lost 4 bases, leaving 8 bases of the junction unmatched. This CDR3 has 16 residues. The V gene's germline CDR1 is SSHAT and CDR2 FNYEAQ (reference sequence). As DNA, the CDR3 is TGTGCCAGCAGCTCTGCTCCGGGACTAGCGAACAATGAGCAGTTCTTC. It codes for CASSSAPGLANNEQFF.

This clonotype showed up just a few times. The chain uses TRBV20-1 and TRBJ1-4; TRBD1 agrees at 9 bases. In germline, CDR1 is DFQATT, CDR2 SNEGSKA (reference sequence). With V trimmed by 5 bases and J by 8 bases, 6 bases remained unmatched. The CDR3 loop spans 13 amino acids. The CDR3 sequence is CSASGTGYEKLFF. In DNA, the CDR3 is TGCAGTGCTTCCGGGACAGGGTACGAAAAACTGTTTTTT.

The chain combines TRBV6-2 or TRBV6-3 with TRBJ2-3; D gene unclear. V gave up 5 bases and J gave up 1 base, with 13 bases separating them. This CDR3 spans 15 amino acids. The germline CDR1 and CDR2 sequences are MNHEY and SVGEGT. The CDR3 sequence: CASSPPISGTDTQYF. The DNA for the CDR3 is TGTGCCAGCAGTCCTCCTATCTCAGGCACAGATACGCAGTATTTT.

This clonotype was detected only a few times. This rearrangement joins TRBV7-9 to TRBJ1-1; D is possibly TRBD1 (5 bases). The CDR3 is 13 amino acids. V was cut by 8 bases and J by 1 base, with 11 bases left in between. Germline lookup yields CDR1 SEHNR and CDR2 FQNEAQ (reference sequence). The CDR3 DNA is TGTGCCAGCGGGTCAACAGGGAACACTGAAGCTTTCTTT. Its protein is CASGSTGNTEAFF.

This chain links TRBV7-2 with TRBJ1-1; 7 nucleotides match TRBD1. J lost 4 bases, V lost 2 bases, and 13 bases had no gene match. This CDR3 has 17 amino acids. Germline CDR1 is SGHTA and CDR2 is FQGNSA. This CDR3 is CASSLWRTGLGVTEAFF. The CDR3 DNA follows: TGTGCCAGCAGCTTATGGAGGACAGGCCTAGGCGTCACTGAAGCTTTCTTT.

The rearrangement uses TRBV12-3 or TRBV12-4 and TRBJ2-1, with D perhaps being TRBD1 or TRBD2 (5 bases each). The V end lost 1 base, the J end lost 3 bases, and 13 bases lay between the germline ends. The CDR3 runs 16 residues. CDR3 protein: CASSLGGSSGYNEQFF. The CDR3 DNA sequence: TGTGCCAGCAGTTTAGGGGGGTCCAGCGGCTACAATGAGCAGTTCTTC.

This clonotype was counted between two and nine times. The chain is built from TRBV25-1 and TRBJ2-5; perhaps D is TRBD1 or TRBD2 (5 bases each). Germline-derived CDR1 and CDR2 are MGHDK and SYGVNS. The CDR3 spans 15 residues. V was cut by 1 base and J by 4 bases, with 13 bases left in between. This CDR3 is CASSELRAGRETQYF. In DNA form, the CDR3 reads TGTGCCAGCAGTGAATTGAGGGCAGGGAGAGAGACCCAGTACTTC.

Of note for this clonotype: Sequence at one end of the junction differs from germline and may be a read error. This chain connects TRBV9 to TRBJ2-3; 7 nucleotides agree with TRBD1. CDR3 length equals 15 residues. The germline gives CDR1 SGDLS, CDR2 YYNGEE. Written as DNA, the CDR3 is TGTGCCTGCAGCGTAGAAGGCAGGGGGACAGATACGCAGTATTTT. It codes for CACSVEGRGTDTQYF.

This clonotype was found once. The gene calls are TRBV11-3 and TRBJ2-1; D tentatively reads TRBD1 or TRBD2 (5 bases each). Germline CDR1 is SGHNT and CDR2 is YENEEA. Trimming took 0 bases from V and 7 from J, leaving 7 bases between them. The CDR3 has 13 amino acids. Written as DNA, the CDR3 is TGTGCCAGCAGCTTAGACAGGGAGAATGAGCAGTTCTTC. Protein sequence: CASSLDRENEQFF.

For this clonotype: An end of the junction differs from the germline gene, which may be a read error. This chain joins TRBV7-2 and TRBJ2-1; possibly TRBD1 for D (6 bases). The germline V gene has CDR1 SGHTA and CDR2 FQGNSA. This CDR3 contains 15 residues. CDR3 amino acids: CAGSRRDNSYNEQFF. The CDR3 nucleotides read TGTGCCGGCAGCCGTCGGGACAACTCCTACAATGAGCAGTTCTTC.

The CDR3 here is CSVEGTGGFSYNEQYF. CDR3 bases: TGCAGCGTTGAAGGGACAGGGGGCTTCTCCTACAATGAGCAGTACTTC. This chain links TRBV29-1 with TRBJ2-7; 11 bases match TRBD1. Germline trimming cut 1 base from V and 7 bases from J; bases unmatched to any gene: 12. The CDR3 contains 16 residues. From germline, CDR1 is SQVTM and CDR2 ANQGSEA.

This clonotype was found a few times. The rearrangement uses TRBV9 and TRBJ2-3, with 8 nucleotides matching TRBD1. This CDR3 has 14 residues. CDR1 is SGDLS, CDR2 YYNGEE, per germline. V lost 3 bases, J lost 3 bases, and 3 bases stayed unmatched. The CDR3 loop reads CASSADRVTDTQYF. CDR3 nucleotides: TGTGCCAGCAGCGCGGACAGGGTAACAGATACGCAGTATTTT.

V usage is TRBV28 and J usage is TRBJ2-1, with D possibly TRBD2 on 6 matching bases. V lost 5 bases, J lost 5 bases, and 19 bases lay in between. Germline assignment: CDR1 MDHEN and CDR2 SYDVKM. This CDR3 has 16 amino acids. The CDR3 sequence is CASSPAAGRRDNEQFF. The CDR3 nucleotides are TGTGCCAGCAGTCCCGCTGCGGGACGGAGAGACAATGAGCAGTTCTTC.